This TCR beta chain originates from a study of T cell responses to AZD1222 COVID-19 vaccine. Study outcomes and limitations: The sample set comprised mostly white British donors with more females, and clonal diversity was possibly underestimated. Dominant at 160-218 and 743-854, vaccine-associated CD4 TCRs also spanned spike.

This clone was observed a handful of times. The antigen is unknown. In germline, CDR1 is SGDLS, CDR2 YYNGEE. V was shortened by 0 bases and J by 6 bases, with 13 bases between the two germline ends. The length of the CDR3 is 14 residues. The repertoire was sequenced with immunoSEQ multiplex PCR; TCRdb's copy has only in-frame clones and lacks some. This sample has around 77,000 clones; around 86% occur once, and the top ten carry about 2.4%. The sequences come from peripheral blood, collected on day 0 of AZD1222 vaccination. This sequence was found in an adult in good health. The V gene is TRBV9, the J gene TRBJ2-7; tentative D call: TRBD1 (6 bases). The CDR3 loop is CASSVEPGVGEQYF. The DNA for the CDR3 is TGTGCCAGCAGCGTAGAGCCAGGGGTTGGCGAGCAGTACTTC.